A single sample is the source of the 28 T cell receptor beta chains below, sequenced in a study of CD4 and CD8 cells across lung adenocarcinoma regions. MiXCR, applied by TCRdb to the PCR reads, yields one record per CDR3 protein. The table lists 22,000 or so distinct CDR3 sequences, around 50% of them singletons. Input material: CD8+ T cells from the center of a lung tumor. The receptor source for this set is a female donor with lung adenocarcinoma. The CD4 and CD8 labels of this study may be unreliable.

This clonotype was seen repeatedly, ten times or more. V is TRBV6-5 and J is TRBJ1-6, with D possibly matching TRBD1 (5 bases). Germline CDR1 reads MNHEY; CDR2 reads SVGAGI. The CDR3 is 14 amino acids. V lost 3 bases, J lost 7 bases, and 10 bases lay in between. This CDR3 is CASSYRRGNSPLHF. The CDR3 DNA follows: TGTGCCAGCAGTTATCGGCGGGGGAATTCACCCCTCCACTTT.

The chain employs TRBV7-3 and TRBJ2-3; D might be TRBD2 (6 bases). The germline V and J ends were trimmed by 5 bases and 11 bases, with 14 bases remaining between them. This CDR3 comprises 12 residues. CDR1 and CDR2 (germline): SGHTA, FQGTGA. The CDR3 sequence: CASSQRADEQYF. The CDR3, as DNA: TGTGCCAGCAGCCAGCGGGCGGATGAGCAGTATTTT.

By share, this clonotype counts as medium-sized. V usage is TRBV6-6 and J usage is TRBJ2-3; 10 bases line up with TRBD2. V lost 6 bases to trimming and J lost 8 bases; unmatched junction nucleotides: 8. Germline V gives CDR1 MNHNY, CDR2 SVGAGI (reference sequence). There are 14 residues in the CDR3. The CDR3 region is CASSPGLASATQYF. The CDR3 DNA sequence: TGTGCCAGCAGCCCGGGACTAGCGTCAGCTACGCAGTATTTT.

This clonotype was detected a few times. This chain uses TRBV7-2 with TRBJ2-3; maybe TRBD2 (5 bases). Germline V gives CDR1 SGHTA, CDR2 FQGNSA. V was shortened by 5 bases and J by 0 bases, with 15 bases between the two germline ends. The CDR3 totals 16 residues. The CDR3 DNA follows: TGTGCCAGCAGCCAGAGGAGGCGGCTCAGCACAGATACGCAGTATTTT. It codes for CASSQRRRLSTDTQYF.

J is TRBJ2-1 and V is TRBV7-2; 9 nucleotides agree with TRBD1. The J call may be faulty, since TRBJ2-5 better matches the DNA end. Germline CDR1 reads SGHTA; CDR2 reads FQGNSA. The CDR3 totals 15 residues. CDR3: CASSFGDREIGTQYF. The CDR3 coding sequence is TGTGCCAGCAGCTTTGGGGACAGGGAGATCGGGACCCAGTACTTC.

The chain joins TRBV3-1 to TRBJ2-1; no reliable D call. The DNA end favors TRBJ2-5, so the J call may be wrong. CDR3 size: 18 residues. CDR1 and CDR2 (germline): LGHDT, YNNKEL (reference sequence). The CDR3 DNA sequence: TGTGCCAGCAGCCAAGTAGAGAGAACGCTCACCCCCCCAGAGACCCAGTACTTC. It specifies CASSQVERTLTPPETQYF.

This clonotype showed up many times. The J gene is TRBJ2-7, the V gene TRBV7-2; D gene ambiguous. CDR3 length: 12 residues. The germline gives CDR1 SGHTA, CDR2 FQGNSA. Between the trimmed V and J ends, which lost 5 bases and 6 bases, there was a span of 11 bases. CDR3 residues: CASSRRWGEQYF. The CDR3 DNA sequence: TGTGCCAGCAGCCGTCGGTGGGGCGAGCAGTACTTC.

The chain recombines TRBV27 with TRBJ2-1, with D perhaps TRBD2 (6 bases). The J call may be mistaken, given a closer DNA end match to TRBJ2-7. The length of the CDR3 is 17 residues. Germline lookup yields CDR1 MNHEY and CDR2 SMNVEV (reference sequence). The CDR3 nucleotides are TGTGCCAGCAGTTTGAGGGTACCATATGGGGGGAACAATGAGCAGTACTTC. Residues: CASSLRVPYGGNNEQYF.

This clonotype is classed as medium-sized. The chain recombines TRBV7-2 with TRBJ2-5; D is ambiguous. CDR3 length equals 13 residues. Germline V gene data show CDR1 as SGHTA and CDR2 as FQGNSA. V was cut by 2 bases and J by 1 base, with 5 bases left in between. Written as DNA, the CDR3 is TGTGCCAGCAGCTTAATGGCCCAAGAGACCCAGTACTTC. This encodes CASSLMAQETQYF.

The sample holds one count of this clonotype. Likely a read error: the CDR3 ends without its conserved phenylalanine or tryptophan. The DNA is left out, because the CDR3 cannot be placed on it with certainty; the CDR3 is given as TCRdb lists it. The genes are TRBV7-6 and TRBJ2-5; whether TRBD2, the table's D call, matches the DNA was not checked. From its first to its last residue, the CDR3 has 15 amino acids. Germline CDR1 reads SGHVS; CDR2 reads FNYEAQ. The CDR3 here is CASSLALAGGATWLS.

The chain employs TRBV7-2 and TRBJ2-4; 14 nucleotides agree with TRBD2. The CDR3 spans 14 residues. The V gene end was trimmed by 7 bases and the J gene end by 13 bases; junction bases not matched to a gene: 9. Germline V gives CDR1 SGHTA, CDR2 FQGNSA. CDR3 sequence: CASNPTSGGGAQYF. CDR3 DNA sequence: TGTGCCAGCAACCCGACTAGCGGGGGGGGGGCCCAGTACTTC.

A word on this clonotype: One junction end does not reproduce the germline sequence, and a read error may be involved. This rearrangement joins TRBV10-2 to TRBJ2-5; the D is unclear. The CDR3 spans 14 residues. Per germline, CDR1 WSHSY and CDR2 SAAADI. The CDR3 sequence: CASSESVGIDEQYF. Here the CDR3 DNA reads TGCGCCAGCAGCGAGTCGGTGGGTATTGATGAGCAGTACTTC.

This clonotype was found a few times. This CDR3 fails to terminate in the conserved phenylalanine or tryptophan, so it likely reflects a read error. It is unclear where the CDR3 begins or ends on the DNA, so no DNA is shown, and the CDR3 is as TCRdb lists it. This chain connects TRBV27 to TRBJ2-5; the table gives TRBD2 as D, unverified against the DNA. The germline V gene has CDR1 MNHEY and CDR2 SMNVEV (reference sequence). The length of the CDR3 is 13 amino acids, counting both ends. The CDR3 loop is CASSKGLAGAPYV.

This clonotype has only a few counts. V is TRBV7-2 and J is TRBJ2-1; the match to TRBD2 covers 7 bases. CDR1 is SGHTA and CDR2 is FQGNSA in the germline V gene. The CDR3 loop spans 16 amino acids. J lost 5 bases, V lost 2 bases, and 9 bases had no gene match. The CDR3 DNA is TGTGCCAGCAGCTTACGGTCGGGACTACACAACAATGAGCAGTTCTTC. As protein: CASSLRSGLHNNEQFF.

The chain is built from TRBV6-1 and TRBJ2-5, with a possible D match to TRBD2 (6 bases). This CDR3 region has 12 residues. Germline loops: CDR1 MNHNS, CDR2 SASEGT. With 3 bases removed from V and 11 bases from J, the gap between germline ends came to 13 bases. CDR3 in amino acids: CASSEGLGKQYF. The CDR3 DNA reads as TGTGCCAGCAGTGAGGGACTTGGTAAGCAGTACTTC.

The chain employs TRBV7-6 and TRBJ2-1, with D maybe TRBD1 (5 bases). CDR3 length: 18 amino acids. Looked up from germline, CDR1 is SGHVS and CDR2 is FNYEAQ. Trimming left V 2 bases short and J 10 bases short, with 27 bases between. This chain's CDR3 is CASSLSPRPLGALYEQFF. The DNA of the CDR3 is TGTGCCAGCAGCTTAAGTCCCAGACCACTTGGGGCCCTCTACGAGCAGTTCTTC.

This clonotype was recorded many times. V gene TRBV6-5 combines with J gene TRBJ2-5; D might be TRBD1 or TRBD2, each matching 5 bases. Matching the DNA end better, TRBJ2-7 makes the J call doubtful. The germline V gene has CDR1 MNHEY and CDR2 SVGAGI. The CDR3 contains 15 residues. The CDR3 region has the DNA TGTGCCAGCAGTTACTCGCACGGGACGGCCTACGAGCAGTACTTC. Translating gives CASSYSHGTAYEQYF.

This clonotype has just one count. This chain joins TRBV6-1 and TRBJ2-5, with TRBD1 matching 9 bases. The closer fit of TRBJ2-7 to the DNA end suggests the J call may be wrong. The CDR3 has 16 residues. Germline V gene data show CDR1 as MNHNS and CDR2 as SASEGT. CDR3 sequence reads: CASSEARDRAGYEQYF. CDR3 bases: TGTGCCAGCAGTGAAGCAAGGGACAGGGCGGGCTACGAGCAGTACTTC.

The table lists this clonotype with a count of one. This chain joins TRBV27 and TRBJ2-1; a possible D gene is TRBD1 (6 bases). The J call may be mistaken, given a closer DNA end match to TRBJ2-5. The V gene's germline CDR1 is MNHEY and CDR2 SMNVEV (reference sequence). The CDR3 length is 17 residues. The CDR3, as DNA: TGTGCCAGCAGTTTACTTTGGGACACGTCGAACCAAGAGACCCAGTACTTC. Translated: CASSLLWDTSNQETQYF.

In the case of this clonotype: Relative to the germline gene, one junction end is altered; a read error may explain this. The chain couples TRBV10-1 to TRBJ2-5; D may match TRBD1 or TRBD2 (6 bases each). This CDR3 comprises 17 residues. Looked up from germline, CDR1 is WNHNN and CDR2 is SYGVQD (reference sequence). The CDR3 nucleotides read TGCGCCAGTAGTGAGTGGGACGGGGGCCGTGACCCAGAGACCCAGTACTTC. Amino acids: CASSEWDGGRDPETQYF.

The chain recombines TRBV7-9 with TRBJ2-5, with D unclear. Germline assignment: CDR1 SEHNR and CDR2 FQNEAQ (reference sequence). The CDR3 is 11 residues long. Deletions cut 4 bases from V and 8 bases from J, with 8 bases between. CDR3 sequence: CASSSTPTQYF. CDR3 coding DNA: TGTGCCAGCAGCTCCACCCCAACCCAGTACTTC.

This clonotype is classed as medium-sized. CDR3: CASSFTGTSTDEQYF. CDR3 sequence (DNA): TGTGCCAGCAGTTTTACCGGGACTAGTACCGACGAGCAGTACTTC. The rearrangement links TRBV27 to TRBJ2-1; 8 bases align to TRBD2. The DNA end lines up better with TRBJ2-7; the J call may be wrong. This CDR3 is 15 amino acids long. Germline V gives CDR1 MNHEY, CDR2 SMNVEV (reference sequence).

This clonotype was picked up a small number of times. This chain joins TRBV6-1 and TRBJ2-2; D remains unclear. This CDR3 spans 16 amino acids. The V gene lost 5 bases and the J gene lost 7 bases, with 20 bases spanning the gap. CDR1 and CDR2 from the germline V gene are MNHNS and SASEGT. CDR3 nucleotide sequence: TGTGCCAGCAGTCCCTACACCGGGCCCTTGAGCGGGGAGCTGTTTTTT. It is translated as CASSPYTGPLSGELFF.

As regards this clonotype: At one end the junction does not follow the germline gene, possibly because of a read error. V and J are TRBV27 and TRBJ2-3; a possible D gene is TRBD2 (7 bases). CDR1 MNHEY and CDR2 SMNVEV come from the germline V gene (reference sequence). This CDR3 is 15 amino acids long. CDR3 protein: CAGAGGGSAPDTQYF. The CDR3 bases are TGTGCCGGGGCCGGCGGGGGCAGTGCCCCAGATACGCAGTATTTC.

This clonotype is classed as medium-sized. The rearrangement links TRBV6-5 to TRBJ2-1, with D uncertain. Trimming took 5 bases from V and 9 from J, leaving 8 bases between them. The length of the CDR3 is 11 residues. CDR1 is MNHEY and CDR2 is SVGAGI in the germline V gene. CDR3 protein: CASSTTREQFF. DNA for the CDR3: TGTGCCAGCAGTACTACTCGTGAGCAGTTCTTC.

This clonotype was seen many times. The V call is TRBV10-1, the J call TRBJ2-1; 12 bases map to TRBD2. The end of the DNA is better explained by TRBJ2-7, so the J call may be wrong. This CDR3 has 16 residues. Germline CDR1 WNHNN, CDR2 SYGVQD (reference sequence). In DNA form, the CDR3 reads TGCGCCAGCAGTGATACTAGCGGGAGGCCCCCCTACGAGCAGTACTTC. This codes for CASSDTSGRPPYEQYF.

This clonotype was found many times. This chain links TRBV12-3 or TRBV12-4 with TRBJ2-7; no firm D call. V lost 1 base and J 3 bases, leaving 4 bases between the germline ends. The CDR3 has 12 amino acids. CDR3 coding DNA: TGTGCCAGCAGTTTAGATCGCTACGAGCAGTACGTC. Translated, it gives CASSLDRYEQYV.

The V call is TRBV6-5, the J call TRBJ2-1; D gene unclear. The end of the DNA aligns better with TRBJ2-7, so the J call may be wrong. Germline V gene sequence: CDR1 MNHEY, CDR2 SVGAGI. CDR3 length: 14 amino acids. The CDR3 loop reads CASSYVHGPYEQYF. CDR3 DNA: TGTGCCAGCAGCTACGTACACGGGCCCTACGAGCAGTACTTC.